This TCR beta chain was identified during a study of identical twins. A single record per CDR3 protein comes from TCRdb applying MiXCR to the 5' RACE reads. The sample shows 600,000 to 700,000 distinct CDR3 sequences, around 21% of them seen only once. This clonotype was detected a few times. V lost 5 bases to trimming and J lost 6 bases, with 16 bases between them. Germline V CDR1 and CDR2: SGHVS, FNYEAQ. The CDR3 is made up of 15 amino acids. Another study also made use of these data, one on T cells expressing NK-cell markers. That investigation notes: It was sorted CD3+CD56+NKG2C+, CD3+CD56+NKG2C- and CD3+CD56-NKG2C+ T cells that supplied the TCR beta repertoires. Seven of the eight sequenced donors were HCMV-seropositive; one was seronegative. In about 6 donors, dominant CD3+CD56+NKG2C+ clonotypes ranked among the top 10 CD8+ clonotypes. In a few donors, dominant clonotypes made up roughly 25-60.1% of CD3+CD56-NKG2C+ cells.

Sequences were obtained from PBMCs. The chain combines TRBV7-6 with TRBJ2-2; D may be TRBD1 (7 bases). The TCR was taken from a young woman in good health. The CDR3: CASSLWTGGAGELFF. In nucleotides, the CDR3 is TGTGCCAGCAGCCTTTGGACAGGCGGGGCCGGGGAGCTGTTTTTT.